This entry describes one T cell receptor (beta chain). These data are taken from a study of blood T cell repertoires in COVID-19. The study assigned cohorts using participant-reported clinical history. Between the trimmed V and J ends, which lost 0 bases and 0 bases, there was a span of 6 bases. Germline V gene data show CDR1 as LGHNA and CDR2 as YSLEER. The CDR3 length is 14 residues. Original methodology: Reference gene primer amplification in the assay estimated nucleated cell counts. Profiled with immunoSEQ multiplex PCR; TCRdb holds only in-frame clones, not every one. That table gives V, J and clone size, and the DNA gave D and trimming. The sample yields about 390,000 clones, approximately 87% seen once.

This receptor was obtained from a woman aged 45-65 years who had recovered from COVID-19. V gene TRBV4-3 combines with J gene TRBJ2-7; D is unclear. Input material: PBMCs or T cells enriched from blood (not recorded which). In DNA, the CDR3 is TGCGCCAGCAGCCAAGATATCGGCTCCTACGAGCAGTACTTC. Translated, it gives CASSQDIGSYEQYF.